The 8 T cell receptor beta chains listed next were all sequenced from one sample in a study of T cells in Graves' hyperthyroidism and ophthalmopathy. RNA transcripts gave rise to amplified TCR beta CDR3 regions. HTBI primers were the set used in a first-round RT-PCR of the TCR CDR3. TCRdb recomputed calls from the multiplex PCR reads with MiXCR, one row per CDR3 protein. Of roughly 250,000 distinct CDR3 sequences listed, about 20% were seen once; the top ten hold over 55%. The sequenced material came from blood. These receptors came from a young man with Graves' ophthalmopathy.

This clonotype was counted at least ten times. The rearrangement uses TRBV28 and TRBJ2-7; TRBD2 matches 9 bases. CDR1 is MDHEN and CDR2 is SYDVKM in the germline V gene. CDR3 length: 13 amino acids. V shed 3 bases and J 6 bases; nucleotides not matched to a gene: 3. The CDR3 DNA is TGTGCCAGCAGTTTTAGCGGGAGCAGCGAGCAGTACTTC. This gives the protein CASSFSGSSEQYF.

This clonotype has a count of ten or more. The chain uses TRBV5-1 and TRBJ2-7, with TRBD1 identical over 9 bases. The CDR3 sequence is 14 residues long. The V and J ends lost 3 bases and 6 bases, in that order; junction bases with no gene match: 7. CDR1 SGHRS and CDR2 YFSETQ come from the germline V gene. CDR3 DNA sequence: TGCGCCAGCAGCTCAACCGACAGGGGGGTCGAGCAGTACTTC. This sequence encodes CASSSTDRGVEQYF.

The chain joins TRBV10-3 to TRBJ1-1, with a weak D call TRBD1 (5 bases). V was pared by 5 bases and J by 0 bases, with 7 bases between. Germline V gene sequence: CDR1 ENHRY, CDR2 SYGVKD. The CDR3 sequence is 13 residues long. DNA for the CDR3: TGTGCCATCAGTTCAGGGCTGAACACTGAAGCTTTCTTT. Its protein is CAISSGLNTEAFF.

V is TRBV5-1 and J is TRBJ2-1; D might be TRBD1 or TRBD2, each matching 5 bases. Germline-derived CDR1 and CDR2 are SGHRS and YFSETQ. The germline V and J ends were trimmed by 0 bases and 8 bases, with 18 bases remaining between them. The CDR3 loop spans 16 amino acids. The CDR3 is CASSLATPGPGDEQFF. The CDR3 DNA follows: TGCGCCAGCAGCTTGGCCACGCCGGGGCCCGGCGATGAGCAGTTCTTC.

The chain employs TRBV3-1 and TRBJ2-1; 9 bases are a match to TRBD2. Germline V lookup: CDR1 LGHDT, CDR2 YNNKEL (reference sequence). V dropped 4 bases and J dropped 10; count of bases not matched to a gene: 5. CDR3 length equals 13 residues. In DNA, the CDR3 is TGTGCCAGCAGCCCCCGGACTAGCGTGGAGCAGTTCTTC. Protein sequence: CASSPRTSVEQFF.

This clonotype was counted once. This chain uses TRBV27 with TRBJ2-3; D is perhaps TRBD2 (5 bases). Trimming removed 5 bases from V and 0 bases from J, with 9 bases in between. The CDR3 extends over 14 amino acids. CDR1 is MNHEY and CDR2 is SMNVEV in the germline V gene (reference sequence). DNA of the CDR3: TGTGCCAGCAGTCTCTGGACTAGCACAGATACGCAGTATTTT. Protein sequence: CASSLWTSTDTQYF.

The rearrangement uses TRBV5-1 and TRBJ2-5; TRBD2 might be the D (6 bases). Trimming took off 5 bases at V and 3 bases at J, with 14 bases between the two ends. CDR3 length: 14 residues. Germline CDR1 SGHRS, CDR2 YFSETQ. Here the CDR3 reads CASREGVRKETQYF. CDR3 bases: TGCGCCAGCAGGGAGGGAGTGAGGAAAGAGACCCAGTACTTC. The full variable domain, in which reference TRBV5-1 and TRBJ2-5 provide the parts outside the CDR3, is KAGVTQTPRYLIKTRGQQVTLSCSPISGHRSVSWYQQTPGQGLQFLFEYFSETQRNKGNFPGRFSGRQFSNSRSEMNVSTLELGDSALYLCASREGVRKETQYFGPGTRLLVL.

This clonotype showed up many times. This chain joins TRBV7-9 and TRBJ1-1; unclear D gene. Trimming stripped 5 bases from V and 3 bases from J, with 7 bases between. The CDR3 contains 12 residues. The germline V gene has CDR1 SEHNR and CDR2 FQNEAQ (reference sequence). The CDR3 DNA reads TGTGCCAGCAGCCGAACCGACACTGAAGCTTTCTTT. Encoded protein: CASSRTDTEAFF.